This TCR beta chain emerged from a study of T cell responses to AZD1222 COVID-19 vaccine (dated by TCRdb to the early 2020s). Notes on the research overall: AZD1222 recipients given second doses at about 4 weeks or at about 12 weeks were pooled, since spike-specific TCR depth and breadth were not found to differ between the two schedules. TCR sequencing covered 230 to 250 trial participants: 200 to 220 given two doses of AZD1222 and about 26 given two doses of MenACWY control vaccine. Trial participants were enrolled by age into 18-55, 56-69 and 70-plus year subgroups, with 148, 28 and 57 TCR-sequenced participants respectively. Findings and caveats that apply to the study as a whole: In the small 56-69-year group, the increase in depth fell short of significance, most likely because of low power. Epitopes outside the regions mutated in the B.1.351 and B.1.1.7 variants were reportedly recognized by nearly half of the unique spike-specific TCRs. Because no day 14 peak-response samples were available, the repertoires could be characterized only after the peak T cell response. After two AZD1222 doses, spike-specific TCR breadth and depth were significantly higher than at day 0 and than in MenACWY recipients. Participants were mostly white British and included more females than males, and it was suggested by the authors that clonal diversity may have been underestimated. Conclusions about previously exposed vaccinees are limited because only six or seven AZD1222 recipients were SARS-CoV-2 seropositive at baseline. Vaccine-associated CD4 TCRs spanned the whole spike protein, with dominant responses in regions 160-218 and 743-854.

The time point label, as the study defines it: baseline before first vaccination. Samples from vaccinated people were obtained from the UK trials COV001 and COV002, which included a single-blind randomized controlled phase 2/3 trial of AZD1222 (ChAdOx1 nCoV-19) in healthy adults. Trial participant PBMC samples were collected at day 0 and day 28 after the second dose for TCRbeta chain sequencing. Spanning cysteine to phenylalanine, the CDR3 consists of 15 amino acids. Only the CDR3 region is kept as DNA, spanning 45 bases read in frame from base 1. The junction shows trimming of 6 bases on V and 9 bases on J, and the gene matches do not reach 11 bases of it. CDR1 and CDR2 are read off the germline V gene as MNHEY and SVGAGI. With regard to this clone: Its cognate antigen has yet to be identified. No much larger clone exists at a distance of one base, and base qualities are not known.

The CDR3 regions of human TCRbeta chains were subjected to immunosequencing. Concerning the study's data processing: TCRs in the repertoires were matched against a reference library of SARS-CoV-2-specific TCRs that had been generated with the MIRA antigen-specificity platform. Breadth was defined as the fraction of unique TCRs that were SARS-CoV-2-associated. Depth was defined as the fraction of total T cells that were SARS-CoV-2-associated. Using the MIRA data, each spike-specific TCR was mapped to the spike region that the TCR reacts to and placed in a CD4 or CD8 class. Log10-transformed breadth and depth values were compared by one-way ANOVA with Sidak's multiple comparisons tests. As stored in TCRdb, this immuneACCESS dataset retains in-frame rearrangements with V and J assigned. A fraction of the clones does not appear; measured against another copy, unresolved V genes explain less than half of the discrepancy, and the remainder lacks a known reason. The DNA gave D and trimming, while V, J and clone size come from that table. This sample gives about 110,000 clones in total; more than 75% of them show up just once. In total, the top ten clones hold about 5% of the sample.

The receptor comes from an adult in good health. This sample comprised peripheral blood, obtained on day 0 of AZD1222 vaccination. The rearrangement joined TRBV6-5 to TRBJ1-1; 12 of the junction bases match TRBD1. The nucleotides read TGTGCCAGCAGCCGCCCGGGACAGGGGGCGTTAAAAGCTTTCTTT. Its product reads: CASSRPGQGALKAFF.